This entry lists 17 T cell receptor beta chains sequenced from one sample in a study of regulatory T cells in long-lasting Graves disease. iRepertoire HTBI primers and Arm-PCR of CDR3 regions built TCR beta libraries. TCRdb passed the multiplex PCR reads through MiXCR, listing each CDR3 protein once. The repertoire holds about 450,000 distinct CDR3 sequences, roughly 15% seen once, with around 11% in the top ten. Sample time point: newly diagnosed GD, antithyroid drugs for less than 3 months. With RNA extracted from PBMCs as input, the TCR library was made. The data were also submitted as part of a second study, on T cells in Graves' hyperthyroidism and ophthalmopathy.

Sequenced material: peripheral blood mononuclear cells (PBMCs), taken at new diagnosis, from a patient treated with antithyroid drugs. Every receptor here comes from a woman in her 30s with Graves disease.

This clonotype was seen at least ten times. The chain combines TRBV28 with TRBJ2-7, with unresolved D. The CDR3 is 13 residues long. From germline, CDR1 is MDHEN and CDR2 SYDVKM. Trimming took off 2 bases at V and 5 bases at J, with 10 bases between the two ends. The CDR3 sequence is CASSLLAPHEQYF. In DNA, the CDR3 is TGTGCCAGCAGTTTACTCGCTCCCCACGAGCAGTACTTC.

The count of this clonotype is one. This sequence may be a read error, since a much larger clone differs from it by one base. V gene TRBV6-9 combines with J gene TRBJ1-1; D possibly corresponds to TRBD1 (5 bases). CDR1 is MNHGY, CDR2 SVAAGI, per germline. V lost 3 bases and J lost 5, with 13 bases in between. The CDR3 is 14 residues long. The CDR3 region has the DNA TGTGCCAGCAGTTACCGGGACGGGGTAACTGAAGCTTTCTTT. Translation gives CASSYRDGVTEAFF.

In its sample, this clonotype was seen many times. The gene calls are TRBV28 and TRBJ1-2; 8 positions match TRBD1. CDR1 MDHEN and CDR2 SYDVKM come from the germline V gene. This CDR3 is 20 amino acids long. Trimming took 1 base from V and 4 from J; bases not matched to a gene: 20. The CDR3 loop reads CASSLLFPDRERTESYGYTF. The CDR3 DNA is TGTGCCAGCAGTTTATTGTTCCCGGACAGGGAACGGACCGAATCCTATGGCTACACCTTC.

At least ten counts were recorded for this clonotype. The chain employs TRBV2 and TRBJ2-2; 10 nucleotides match TRBD2. The junction had 8 bases not matched to a gene; V was cut back by 6 bases and J by 7 bases. Germline V gene data show CDR1 as SNHLY and CDR2 as FYNNEI. This CDR3 spans 15 amino acids. The CDR3 bases are TGTGCCAGCAGCATCGCTCTAGCGGGAGTCGGGGAGCTGTTTTTT. Its protein product is CASSIALAGVGELFF.

This clonotype was counted at least ten times. The chain joins TRBV5-1 to TRBJ2-7; 7 nucleotides agree with TRBD2. Trimming removed 0 bases from V and 1 base from J; junction bases left unmatched: 7. CDR3 length: 16 residues. Germline V gene lookup returns CDR1 SGHRS and CDR2 YFSETQ. The CDR3 loop is CASSLGLADRSYEQYF. The CDR3 coding sequence is TGCGCCAGCAGCTTGGGGCTAGCGGATCGTTCCTACGAGCAGTACTTC.

This clonotype turned up a few times. V and J are TRBV15 and TRBJ2-3, with no clear D. Deletions cut 0 bases from V and 4 bases from J, with 5 bases between. Germline assignment: CDR1 LNHNV and CDR2 YYDKDF (reference sequence). CDR3 length equals 13 residues. The DNA of the CDR3 is TGTGCCACCAGCAGAGATTTGGCAGATACGCAGTATTTT. Protein: CATSRDLADTQYF.

This rearrangement joins TRBV6-5 to TRBJ1-2; D is uncertain. The CDR3 has 12 residues. Trimming took off 2 bases at V and 6 bases at J, with 7 bases between the two ends. Germline values: CDR1 MNHEY, CDR2 SVGAGI. The CDR3 protein is CASSYGINGYTF. CDR3 DNA: TGTGCCAGCAGTTACGGGATAAATGGCTACACCTTC.

This clonotype was seen at least ten times. V is TRBV9 and J is TRBJ2-7; 9 positions agree with TRBD1. CDR3 length: 16 amino acids. V lost 2 bases, J lost 6 bases, and 12 bases stayed unmatched. CDR1 is SGDLS, CDR2 YYNGEE, per germline. The CDR3 loop reads CASSVRTGTGFCEQYF. For the CDR3, the DNA is TGTGCCAGCAGCGTGCGGACCGGGACAGGGTTTTGCGAGCAGTACTTC. The full variable domain, rest sourced from reference TRBV9 and TRBJ2-7, is DSGVTQTPKHLITATGQRVTLRCSPRSGDLSVYWYQQSLDQGLQFLIQYYNGEERAKGNILERFSAQQFPDLHSELNLSSLELGDSALYFCASSVRTGTGFCEQYFGPGTRLTVT.

Comment on this clonotype: A much more abundant neighbour one base away suggests this may be a read error. The V call is TRBV6-2 or TRBV6-3, the J call TRBJ2-1, with unresolved D. Germline loops: CDR1 MNHEY, CDR2 SVGEGT. This CDR3 has 16 amino acids. CDR3 amino acids: CASSYSNLLRGETLYF. The CDR3 DNA follows: TGTGCCAGCAGTTACTCAAATTTGCTCCGCGGAGAGACCCTGTACTTC.

This clonotype was counted ten times or more. This chain uses TRBV20-1 with TRBJ1-1; D is undetermined. The CDR3 extends over 15 amino acids. CDR1 and CDR2 from the germline V gene are DFQATT and SNEGSKA (reference sequence). V was clipped by 5 bases and J by 1 base, with 17 bases between them. This CDR3 is CSAPLAARPNTEAFF. The CDR3 nucleotides are TGCAGTGCTCCTCTGGCGGCGCGACCGAACACTGAAGCTTTCTTT.

This chain connects TRBV6-5 to TRBJ2-7; D is possibly TRBD2 (5 bases). Trimming removed 2 bases from V and 0 bases from J, with 8 bases in between. This CDR3 is 14 amino acids long. Germline CDR1 and CDR2: MNHEY and SVGAGI. The CDR3 here is CASSYRDPSYEQYF. The CDR3, as DNA: TGTGCCAGCAGTTACCGGGATCCCTCCTACGAGCAGTACTTC.

This clonotype was detected many times. The genes are TRBV28 and TRBJ2-1; 11 bases line up with TRBD2. The CDR3 contains 15 residues. Germline V gene data show CDR1 as MDHEN and CDR2 as SYDVKM. V was pared by 1 base and J by 9 bases, with 5 bases of the junction left unmatched. The CDR3 loop is CASSLYSGRGSEQFF. CDR3 nucleotides: TGTGCCAGCAGTTTATATAGCGGGAGGGGTAGTGAGCAGTTCTTC.

This clonotype has just a few counts. The chain carries TRBV5-5 and TRBJ2-5, with TRBD1 identical over 7 bases. Germline V gene lookup returns CDR1 SGHKS and CDR2 YYEKEE (reference sequence). Trimming removed 4 bases from V and 1 base from J; junction bases left unmatched: 7. This CDR3 is 15 amino acids long. CDR3 in amino acids: CASSLRDRLQETQYF. The CDR3 DNA reads as TGTGCCAGCAGCCTTAGGGACAGACTCCAAGAGACCCAGTACTTC.

The chain has TRBV20-1 and TRBJ2-7, with TRBD1 identical over 10 bases. Germline CDR1 reads DFQATT; CDR2 reads SNEGSKA (reference sequence). The CDR3 extends over 13 amino acids. V gave up 4 bases and J gave up 3 bases; unmatched junction bases: 3. In nucleotides, the CDR3 is TGCAGTGCTACCCGGGACAGGGGCTACGAGCAGTACTTC. Translation gives CSATRDRGYEQYF.

This chain uses TRBV14 with TRBJ2-1; D gene unclear. The V gene's germline CDR1 is SGHDN and CDR2 FVKESK. Trimming left V 0 bases short and J 4 bases short, with 4 bases between. CDR3 size: 13 residues. The CDR3 coding sequence is TGTGCCAGCAGCCAAGAGATGTACAATGAGCAGTTCTTC. Its protein is CASSQEMYNEQFF.

Only one count was recorded for this clonotype. A much larger clone is a single base away; this may be a read error. The chain employs TRBV11-2 and TRBJ2-3; a possible D gene is TRBD1 (6 bases). The J call is doubtful: the DNA matches TRBJ2-4 better. The germline V gene encodes CDR1 SGHAT and CDR2 FQNNGV. The length of the CDR3 is 15 residues. DNA of the CDR3: TGTGCCAGCAGCTTACACAGGGACCGAACCTACGATCAGTACTTC. Amino acids: CASSLHRDRTYDQYF.

A note on this clonotype: A junction boundary mismatches the germline segment, possibly from a read error. This chain links TRBV6-1 with TRBJ2-2; 11 positions agree with TRBD1. The germline V gene encodes CDR1 MNHNS and CDR2 SASEGT. The CDR3 runs to 16 residues. CDR3 in amino acids: CASSNPWTGGTGEPFF. CDR3 nucleotides: TGTGCCAGCAGTAACCCATGGACAGGGGGCACCGGGGAGCCGTTTTTT.